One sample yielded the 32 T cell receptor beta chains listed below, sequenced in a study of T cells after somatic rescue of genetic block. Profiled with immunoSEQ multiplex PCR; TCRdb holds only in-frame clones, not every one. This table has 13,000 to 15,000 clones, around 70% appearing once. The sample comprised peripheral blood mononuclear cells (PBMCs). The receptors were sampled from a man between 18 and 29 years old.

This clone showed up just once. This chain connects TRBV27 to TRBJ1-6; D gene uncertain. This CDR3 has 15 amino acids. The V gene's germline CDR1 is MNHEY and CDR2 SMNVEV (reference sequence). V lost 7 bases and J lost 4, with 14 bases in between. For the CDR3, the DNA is TGTGCCAGCACCCTCACAAAGGCTTATAATTCACCCCTCCACTTT. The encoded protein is CASTLTKAYNSPLHF.

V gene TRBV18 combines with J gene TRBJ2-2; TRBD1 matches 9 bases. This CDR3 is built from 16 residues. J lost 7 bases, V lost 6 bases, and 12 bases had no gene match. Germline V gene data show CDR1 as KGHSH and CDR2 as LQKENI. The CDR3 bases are TGTGCCAGCTCGCCCAACCCGGGACAGGGCGGCGGGGAGCTGTTTTTT. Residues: CASSPNPGQGGGELFF.

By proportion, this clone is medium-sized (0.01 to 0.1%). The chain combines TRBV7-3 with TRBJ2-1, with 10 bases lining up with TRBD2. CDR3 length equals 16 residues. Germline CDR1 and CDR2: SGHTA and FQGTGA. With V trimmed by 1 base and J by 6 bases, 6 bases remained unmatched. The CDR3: CASSLRPGLASNEQFF. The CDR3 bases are TGTGCCAGCAGCTTAAGACCGGGACTAGCGTCCAATGAGCAGTTCTTC.

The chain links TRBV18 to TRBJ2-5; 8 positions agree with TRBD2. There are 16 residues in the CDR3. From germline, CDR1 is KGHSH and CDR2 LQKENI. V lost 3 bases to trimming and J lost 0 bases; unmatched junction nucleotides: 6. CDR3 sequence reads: CASSPGLGWDQETQYF. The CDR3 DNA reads TGTGCCAGCTCACCGGGACTAGGGTGGGACCAAGAGACCCAGTACTTC.

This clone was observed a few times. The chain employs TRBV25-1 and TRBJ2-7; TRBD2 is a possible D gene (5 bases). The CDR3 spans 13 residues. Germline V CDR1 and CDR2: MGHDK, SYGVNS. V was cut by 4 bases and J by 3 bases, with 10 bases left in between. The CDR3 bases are TGTGCCAGCAGTGGGACCGAGGGCTACGAGCAGTACTTC. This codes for CASSGTEGYEQYF.

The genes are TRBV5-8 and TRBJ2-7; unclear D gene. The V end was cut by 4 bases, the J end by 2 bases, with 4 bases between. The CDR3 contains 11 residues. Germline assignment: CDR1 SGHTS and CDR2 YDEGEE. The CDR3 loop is CASSRAYEQYF. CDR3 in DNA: TGTGCCAGCAGCAGGGCCTACGAGCAGTACTTC.

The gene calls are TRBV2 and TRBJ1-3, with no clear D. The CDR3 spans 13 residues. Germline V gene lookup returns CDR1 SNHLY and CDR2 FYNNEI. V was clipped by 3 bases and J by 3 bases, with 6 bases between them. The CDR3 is CASSEGSGNTIYF. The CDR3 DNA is TGTGCCAGCAGTGAGGGCAGTGGAAACACCATATATTTT.

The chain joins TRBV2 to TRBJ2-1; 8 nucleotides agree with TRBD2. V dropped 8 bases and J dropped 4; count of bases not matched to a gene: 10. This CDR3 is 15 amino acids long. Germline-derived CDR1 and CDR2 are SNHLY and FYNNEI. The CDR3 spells CASPKTGGAYNEQFF. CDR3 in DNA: TGTGCCAGCCCTAAAACCGGGGGGGCGTACAATGAGCAGTTCTTC.

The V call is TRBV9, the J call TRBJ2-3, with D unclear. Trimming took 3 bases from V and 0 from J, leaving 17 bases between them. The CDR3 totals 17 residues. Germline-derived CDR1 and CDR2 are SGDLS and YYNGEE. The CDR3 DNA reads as TGTGCCAGCAGCGCTTCGCGCTGGCTAGACAGCACAGATACGCAGTATTTT. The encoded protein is CASSASRWLDSTDTQYF.

For the CDR3, the DNA is TGTGCCAGCAGCAAAGTTGAGGGAAGAAGGTACTTC. Translated, it gives CASSKVEGRRYF. The chain uses TRBV21-1 and TRBJ2-5; the D call of TRBD2 is as the table states it, not checked on the DNA. TRBV21-1 is a pseudogene. The CDR3 length is 12 residues.

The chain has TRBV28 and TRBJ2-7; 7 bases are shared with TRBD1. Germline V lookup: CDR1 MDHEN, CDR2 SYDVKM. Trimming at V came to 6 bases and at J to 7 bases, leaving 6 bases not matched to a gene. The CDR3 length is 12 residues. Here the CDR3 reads CASRTGVGEQYF. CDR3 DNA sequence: TGTGCCAGCAGAACAGGGGTAGGGGAGCAGTACTTC.

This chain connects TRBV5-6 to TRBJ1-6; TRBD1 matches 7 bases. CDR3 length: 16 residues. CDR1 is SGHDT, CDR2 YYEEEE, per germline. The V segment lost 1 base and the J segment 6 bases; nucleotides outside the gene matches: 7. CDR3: CASSLLTGAPNSPLHF. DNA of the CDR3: TGTGCCAGCAGCTTGTTAACAGGGGCTCCTAATTCACCCCTCCACTTT.

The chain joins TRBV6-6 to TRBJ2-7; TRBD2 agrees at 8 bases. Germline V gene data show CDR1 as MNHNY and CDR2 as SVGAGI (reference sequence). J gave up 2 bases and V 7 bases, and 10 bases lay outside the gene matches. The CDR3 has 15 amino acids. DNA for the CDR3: TGTGCCAGCACCAGAGCGGGAGTCTATCCCTACGAGCAGTACTTC. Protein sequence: CASTRAGVYPYEQYF.

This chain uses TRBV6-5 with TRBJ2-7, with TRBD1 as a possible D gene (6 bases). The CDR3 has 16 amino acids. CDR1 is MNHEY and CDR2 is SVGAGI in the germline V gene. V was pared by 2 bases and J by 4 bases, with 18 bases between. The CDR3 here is CASSYAGTQGGYEQYF. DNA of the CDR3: TGTGCCAGCAGTTACGCCGGCACCCAAGGGGGATACGAGCAGTACTTC.

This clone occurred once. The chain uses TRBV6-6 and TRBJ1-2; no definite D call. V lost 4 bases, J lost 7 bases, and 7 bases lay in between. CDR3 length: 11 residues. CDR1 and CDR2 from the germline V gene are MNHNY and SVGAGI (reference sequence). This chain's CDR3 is CASSSGSGYTF. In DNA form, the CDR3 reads TGTGCCAGCAGTTCAGGCAGTGGCTACACCTTC.

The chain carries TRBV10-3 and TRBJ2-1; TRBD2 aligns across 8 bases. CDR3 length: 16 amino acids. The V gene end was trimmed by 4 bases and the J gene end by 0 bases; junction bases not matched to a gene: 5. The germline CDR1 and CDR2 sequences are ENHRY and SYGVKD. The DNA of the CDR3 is TGTGCCATCAGTGGGACGGGGGGGAGCTCCTACAATGAGCAGTTCTTC. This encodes CAISGTGGSSYNEQFF.

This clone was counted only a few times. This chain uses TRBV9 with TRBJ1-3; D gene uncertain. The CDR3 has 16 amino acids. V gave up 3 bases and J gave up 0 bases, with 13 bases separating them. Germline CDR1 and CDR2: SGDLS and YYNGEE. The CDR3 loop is CASSARGVNSGNTIYF. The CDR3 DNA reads TGTGCCAGCAGCGCCCGGGGAGTTAACTCTGGAAACACCATATATTTT.

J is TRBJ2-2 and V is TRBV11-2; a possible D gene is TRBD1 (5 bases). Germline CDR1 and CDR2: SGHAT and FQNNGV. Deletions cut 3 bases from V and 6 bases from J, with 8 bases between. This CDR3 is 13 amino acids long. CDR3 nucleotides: TGTGCCAGCAGCTTTCGACAGCCCGGGGAGCTGTTTTTT. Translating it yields CASSFRQPGELFF.

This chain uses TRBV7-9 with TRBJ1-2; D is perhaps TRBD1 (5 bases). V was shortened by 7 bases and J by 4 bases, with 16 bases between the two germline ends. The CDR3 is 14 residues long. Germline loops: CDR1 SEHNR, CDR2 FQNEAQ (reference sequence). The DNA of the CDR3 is TGTGCCAGCACCCCCCAGGGCCGCTCCTATGGCTACACCTTC. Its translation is CASTPQGRSYGYTF.

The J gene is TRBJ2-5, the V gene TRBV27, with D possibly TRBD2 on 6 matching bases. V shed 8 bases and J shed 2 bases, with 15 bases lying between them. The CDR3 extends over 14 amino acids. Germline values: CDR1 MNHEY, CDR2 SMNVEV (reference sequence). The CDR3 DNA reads TGTGCCAGCGGTCCCCGGAGGGGACAAGAGACCCAGTACTTC. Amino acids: CASGPRRGQETQYF.

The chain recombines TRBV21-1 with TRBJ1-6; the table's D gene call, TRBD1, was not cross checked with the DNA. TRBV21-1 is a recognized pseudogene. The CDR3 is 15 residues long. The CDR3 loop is CASSFPGQGHSPLHF. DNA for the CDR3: TGTGCCAGCAGTTTCCCGGGACAGGGCCATTCACCCCTCCACTTT.

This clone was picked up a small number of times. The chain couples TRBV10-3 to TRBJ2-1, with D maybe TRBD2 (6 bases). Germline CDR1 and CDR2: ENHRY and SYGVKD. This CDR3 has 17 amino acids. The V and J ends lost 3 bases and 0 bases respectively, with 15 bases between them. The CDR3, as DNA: TGTGCCATCAGTGAACCCTTTAGCGGCAGCTCCTACAATGAGCAGTTCTTC. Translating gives CAISEPFSGSSYNEQFF.

The CDR3 DNA sequence: TGTGCCAGCAGTCGGACGGAGAATGGCTACACCTTC. Translation gives CASSRTENGYTF. The chain couples TRBV28 to TRBJ1-2; D remains ambiguous. Germline-derived CDR1 and CDR2 are MDHEN and SYDVKM. The CDR3 totals 12 residues. Trimming stripped 5 bases from V and 6 bases from J, with 10 bases between.

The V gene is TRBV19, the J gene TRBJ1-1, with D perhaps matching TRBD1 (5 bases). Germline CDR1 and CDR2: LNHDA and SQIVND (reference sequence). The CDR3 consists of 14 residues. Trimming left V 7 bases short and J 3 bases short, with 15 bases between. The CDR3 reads CASMNLGTYTEAFF. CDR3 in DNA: TGTGCCAGTATGAACTTGGGGACCTACACTGAAGCTTTCTTT. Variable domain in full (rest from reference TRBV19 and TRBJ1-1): DGGITQSPKYLFRKEGQNVTLSCEQNLNHDAMYWYRQDPGQGLRLIYYSQIVNDFQKGDIAEGYSVSREKKESFPLTVTSAQKNPTAFYLCASMNLGTYTEAFFGQGTRLTVV.

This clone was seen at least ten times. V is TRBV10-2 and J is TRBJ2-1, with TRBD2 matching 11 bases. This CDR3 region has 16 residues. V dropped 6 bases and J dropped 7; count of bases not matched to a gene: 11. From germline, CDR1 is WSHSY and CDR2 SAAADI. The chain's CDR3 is CASSSRGLAEVNEQFF. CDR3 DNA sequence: TGCGCCAGCAGCTCTAGGGGACTAGCGGAGGTTAATGAGCAGTTCTTC.

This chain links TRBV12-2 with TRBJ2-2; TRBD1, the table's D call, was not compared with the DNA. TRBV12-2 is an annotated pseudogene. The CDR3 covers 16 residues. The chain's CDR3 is CASRLPGTGVVGELFF. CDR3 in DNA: TGTGCAAGTCGCTTACCCGGGACAGGGGTAGTCGGGGAGCTGTTTTTT.

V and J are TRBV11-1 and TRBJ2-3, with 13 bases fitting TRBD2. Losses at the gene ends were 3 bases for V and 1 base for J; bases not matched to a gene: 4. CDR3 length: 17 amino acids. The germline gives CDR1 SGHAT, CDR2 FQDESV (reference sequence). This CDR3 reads CASSFGLAGVGTDTQYF. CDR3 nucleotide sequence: TGTGCCAGCAGCTTCGGACTAGCGGGGGTCGGCACAGATACGCAGTATTTT.

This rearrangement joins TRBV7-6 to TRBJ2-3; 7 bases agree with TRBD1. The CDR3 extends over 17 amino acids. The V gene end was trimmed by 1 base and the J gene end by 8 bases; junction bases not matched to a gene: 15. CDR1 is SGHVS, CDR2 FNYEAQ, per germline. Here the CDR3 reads CASSLVGGDRAPRTQYF. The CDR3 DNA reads TGTGCCAGCAGCTTAGTAGGGGGAGACAGGGCCCCCCGTACGCAGTATTTT.

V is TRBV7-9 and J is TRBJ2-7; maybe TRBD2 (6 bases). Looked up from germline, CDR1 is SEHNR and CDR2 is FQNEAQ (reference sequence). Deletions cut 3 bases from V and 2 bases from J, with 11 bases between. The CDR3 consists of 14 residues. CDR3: CASSLGWGAYEQYF. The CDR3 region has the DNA TGTGCCAGCAGCTTGGGGTGGGGGGCCTACGAGCAGTACTTC.

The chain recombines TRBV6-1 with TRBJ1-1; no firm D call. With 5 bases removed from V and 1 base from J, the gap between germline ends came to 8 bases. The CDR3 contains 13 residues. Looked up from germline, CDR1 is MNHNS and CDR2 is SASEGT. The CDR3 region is CASSPRTNTEAFF. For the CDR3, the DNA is TGTGCCAGCAGTCCCCGGACGAACACTGAAGCTTTCTTT.

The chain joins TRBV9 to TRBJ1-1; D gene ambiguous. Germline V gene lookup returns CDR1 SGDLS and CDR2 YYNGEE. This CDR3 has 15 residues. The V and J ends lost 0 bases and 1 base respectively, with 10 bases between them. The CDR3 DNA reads TGTGCCAGCAGCGTAGTAGTAACCCAGAACACTGAAGCTTTCTTT. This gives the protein CASSVVVTQNTEAFF.

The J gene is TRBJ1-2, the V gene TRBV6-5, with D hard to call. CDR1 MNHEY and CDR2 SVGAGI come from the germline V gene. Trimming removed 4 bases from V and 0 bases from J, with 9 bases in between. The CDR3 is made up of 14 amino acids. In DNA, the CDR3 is TGTGCCAGCAGTTCCGGGGATTCTAACTATGGCTACACCTTC. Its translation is CASSSGDSNYGYTF.